This TCR beta chain was retrieved from a study of preoperative IRX-2 immunotherapy in early breast cancer. Data came from immunoSEQ multiplex PCR; TCRdb stores just in-frame clones and leaves some out. The table includes tens of thousands of clones, about 83% detected once. Treatment described: preoperative locoregional IRX-2 cytokine immunotherapy. Patients received preoperative, locoregional IRX-2 cytokine immunotherapy in a phase Ib study. The V gene's germline CDR1 is MNHGY and CDR2 SAAAGT. Trimming took 6 bases from V and 7 from J, leaving 10 bases between them. The CDR3 is made up of 13 amino acids.

The chain couples TRBV6-8 to TRBJ1-6; TRBD1 might be the D (6 bases). The sample here was lymph node tissue, taken before IRX-2 immunotherapy. The source is a human donor with breast cancer. CDR3 protein: CASRTGWNSPLHF. For the CDR3, the DNA is TGTGCCAGCAGGACAGGTTGGAATTCACCCCTCCACTTT.